Each of the 32 T cell receptor beta chains below was sequenced from the same sample in a study of control samples from healthy donors and cancer patients. TCRdb keeps only in-frame clones here, not all; method: immunoSEQ multiplex PCR. The sample lists 100,000 or so clones, around 92% occurring once. The specimen sequenced was blood. These TCRs come from a young woman in good health.

The rearrangement links TRBV7-9 to TRBJ2-7, with 7 bases that match TRBD1. Trimming cost V 5 bases and J 0 bases; bases outside gene matches: 16. This CDR3 has 18 residues. Germline loops: CDR1 SEHNR, CDR2 FQNEAQ (reference sequence). Here the CDR3 reads CASSPDFPKTGNSYEQYF. DNA of the CDR3: TGTGCCAGCAGCCCGGACTTTCCAAAGACAGGGAACTCCTACGAGCAGTACTTC.

This clone was detected once. The V call is TRBV6-2 or TRBV6-3, the J call TRBJ2-1; TRBD2 matches at 8 bases. CDR3 length: 14 residues. The germline V gene has CDR1 MNHEY and CDR2 SVGEGT. V lost 7 bases to trimming and J lost 3 bases; unmatched junction nucleotides: 5. In nucleotides, the CDR3 is TGTGCCAGCACCCCAGCGGGGGACTACAATGAGCAGTTCTTC. It encodes CASTPAGDYNEQFF.

The CDR3 bases are TGCAGCGTAGCCAGGGGAGGAAACACTGAAGCTTTCTTT. Translation gives CSVARGGNTEAFF. V usage is TRBV29-1 and J usage is TRBJ1-1, with D tentatively TRBD1 (6 bases). From germline, CDR1 is SQVTM and CDR2 ANQGSEA. Trimming took 6 bases from V and 2 from J, leaving 13 bases between them. The CDR3 totals 13 residues.

The V and J genes are TRBV5-1 and TRBJ1-6; TRBD1 matches at 10 bases. There are 15 residues in the CDR3. J was trimmed by 9 bases and V by 0 bases; bases with no gene match: 3. The germline V gene encodes CDR1 SGHRS and CDR2 YFSETQ. In DNA form, the CDR3 reads TGCGCCAGCAGCTTGGGACAGGGGGCGACTTCACCCCTCCACTTT. Protein product: CASSLGQGATSPLHF. Supplemented by reference TRBV5-1 and TRBJ1-6, the full variable domain reads KAGVTQTPRYLIKTRGQQVTLSCSPISGHRSVSWYQQTPGQGLQFLFEYFSETQRNKGNFPGRFSGRQFSNSRSEMNVSTLELGDSALYLCASSLGQGATSPLHFGNGTRLTVT.

This clone was seen only once. This chain uses TRBV28 with TRBJ2-7; D not resolved. CDR1 and CDR2 (germline): MDHEN, SYDVKM. V was shortened by 3 bases and J by 0 bases, with 6 bases between the two germline ends. The CDR3 runs to 13 residues. As DNA, the CDR3 is TGTGCCAGCAGTTTCGGCGTCTCCTACGAGCAGTACTTC. This codes for CASSFGVSYEQYF.

A word on this clone: One end of the junction does not line up with germline, which may come from a read error. The chain links TRBV7-7 to TRBJ2-7, with D possibly being TRBD1 or TRBD2 (6 bases each). CDR3 length: 18 amino acids. CDR1 is SSHAT, CDR2 FNYEAQ, per germline (reference sequence). DNA for the CDR3: TGTGCTAGCAGCTTAGCCGGGGGCGGGACCGCCGTTTCCTACGAGCAGTACTTC. Its translation is CASSLAGGGTAVSYEQYF.

Remarks on this clone: Other DNA sequences in this specimen translate into the identical CDR3. The chain employs TRBV6-5 and TRBJ1-5, with D possibly matching TRBD1 (5 bases). The ends were cut back, 3 bases at V and 5 bases at J, with 8 bases in the middle. CDR1 and CDR2 from the germline V gene are MNHEY and SVGAGI. This CDR3 region has 13 residues. The CDR3 nucleotides read TGTGCCAGCAGTTATAGGGGAGATCAGCCCCAGCATTTT. As protein: CASSYRGDQPQHF.

This chain uses TRBV2 with TRBJ2-2, with D perhaps assigned TRBD1 or TRBD2 (5 bases each). V lost 6 bases, J lost 6 bases, and 5 bases lay in between. The germline V gene has CDR1 SNHLY and CDR2 FYNNEI. The CDR3 loop spans 11 amino acids. In DNA, the CDR3 is TGTGCCAGCAGGGGGGCCGGGGAGCTGTTTTTT. Residues: CASRGAGELFF.

The CDR3 reads CASSKEGTGPTGNTIYF. In DNA, the CDR3 is TGTGCCAGCAGCAAAGAAGGGACAGGGCCAACTGGAAACACCATATATTTT. The genes are TRBV21-1 and TRBJ1-3; the listed D gene, TRBD1, was not tested against the DNA. TRBV21-1 is a recognized pseudogene. The CDR3 is 17 residues long.

This chain connects TRBV7-2 to TRBJ2-4, with D possibly being TRBD2 (5 bases). This CDR3 region has 13 residues. Germline loops: CDR1 SGHTA, CDR2 FQGNSA. The ends were cut back, 3 bases at V and 6 bases at J, with 9 bases in the middle. CDR3 protein: CASSFGSVNIQYF. CDR3 DNA sequence: TGTGCCAGCAGCTTTGGTAGCGTAAACATTCAGTACTTC.

The CDR3 is CSVVTATNEKLFF. The CDR3 DNA is TGCAGCGTTGTGACAGCAACTAATGAAAAACTGTTTTTT. This chain links TRBV29-1 with TRBJ1-4, with D perhaps matching TRBD1 (5 bases). Trimming took off 4 bases at V and 0 bases at J, with 6 bases between the two ends. The CDR3 consists of 13 residues. Germline V lookup: CDR1 SQVTM, CDR2 ANQGSEA.

The chain joins TRBV6-5 to TRBJ1-4; no clear D. V lost 6 bases and J lost 0, with 8 bases in between. Germline loops: CDR1 MNHEY, CDR2 SVGAGI. CDR3 length: 14 residues. This chain's CDR3 is CASSPIATNEKLFF. CDR3 in DNA: TGTGCCAGCAGCCCAATTGCAACTAATGAAAAACTGTTTTTT.

This chain connects TRBV3-1 (or the pseudogene TRBV3-2) to TRBJ1-1, with no clear D. The CDR3 length is 12 residues. Germline assignment: CDR1 LGHDT and CDR2 YNNKEL (reference sequence). Trimming removed 4 bases from V and 4 bases from J, with 7 bases in between. The CDR3 nucleotides are TGTGCCAGCAGCCCCCTAGGCACTGAAGCTTTCTTT. It translates to CASSPLGTEAFF.

The J gene is TRBJ1-4, the V gene TRBV19; D is ambiguous. Trimming shortened V by 8 bases and J by 3 bases, and 10 bases separated the two germline ends. This CDR3 contains 13 residues. Germline values: CDR1 LNHDA, CDR2 SQIVND (reference sequence). The CDR3 coding sequence is TGTGCCAGTGGTGGGGTACCTAATGAAAAACTGTTTTTT. Its translation is CASGGVPNEKLFF.

The chain combines TRBV28 with TRBJ1-1; D is ambiguous. CDR1 is MDHEN, CDR2 SYDVKM, per germline. The CDR3 has 14 amino acids. Trimming removed 2 bases from V and 5 bases from J, with 12 bases in between. The chain's CDR3 is CASSLEPEGTEAFF. The CDR3 nucleotides are TGTGCCAGCAGTTTAGAGCCGGAGGGTACTGAAGCTTTCTTT.

The chain is built from TRBV6-5 and TRBJ1-1; D call uncertain. The germline gives CDR1 MNHEY, CDR2 SVGAGI. The CDR3 sequence is 14 residues long. V lost 4 bases and J lost 1, with 10 bases in between. CDR3 coding DNA: TGTGCCAGCAGTTCCCTCCTGCAGAACACTGAAGCTTTCTTT. The encoded protein is CASSSLLQNTEAFF.

This clone was found once. The chain links TRBV7-9 to TRBJ1-6; D is perhaps TRBD1 (5 bases). CDR3 length equals 12 residues. Germline loops: CDR1 SEHNR, CDR2 FQNEAQ (reference sequence). V was cut by 7 bases and J by 7 bases, with 8 bases left in between. The CDR3 protein is CASTWGNSPLHF. The CDR3 DNA reads as TGTGCCAGCACCTGGGGCAATTCACCCCTCCACTTT.

The rearrangement uses TRBV4-1 and TRBJ2-3, with 10 nucleotides matching TRBD2. Looked up from germline, CDR1 is MGHRA and CDR2 is YSYEKL. The V gene end was trimmed by 3 bases and the J gene end by 1 base; junction bases not matched to a gene: 4. CDR3 length: 16 residues. This CDR3 is CASSHALAGGTDTQYF. The CDR3 DNA is TGCGCCAGCAGCCACGCCCTAGCGGGAGGCACAGATACGCAGTATTTT.

This clone was observed a handful of times. The J gene is TRBJ2-6, the V gene TRBV7-9; 7 positions match TRBD1. The V and J ends lost 3 bases and 2 bases, in that order; junction bases with no gene match: 7. From germline, CDR1 is SEHNR and CDR2 FQNEAQ (reference sequence). The CDR3 extends over 17 amino acids. The CDR3 sequence is CASSFRTTGAGANVLTF. CDR3 coding DNA: TGTGCCAGCAGCTTCAGAACCACAGGGGCTGGGGCCAACGTCCTGACTTTC.

The gene calls are TRBV24-1 and TRBJ1-2, with unresolved D. V dropped 10 bases and J dropped 0 bases, with 11 bases sitting between them. There are 13 residues in the CDR3. Per the germline V gene, CDR1 is KGHDR and CDR2 is SFDVKD. For the CDR3, the DNA is TGTGCCACTTCATCAGGAACTAACTATGGCTACACCTTC. Its protein product is CATSSGTNYGYTF.

This clone showed up just once. This chain uses TRBV6-5 with TRBJ1-2; 9 bases fit TRBD1. Per the germline V gene, CDR1 is MNHEY and CDR2 is SVGAGI. The CDR3 has 15 amino acids. With 6 bases clipped from V and 12 bases from J, the junction kept 17 bases outside the gene matches. Here the CDR3 DNA reads TGTGCCAGCAGCCCCCCGGGACAGGGTACGGCAGGGCACACCTTC. Amino acid sequence: CASSPPGQGTAGHTF.

V is TRBV19 and J is TRBJ1-5; D is unclear. Germline V CDR1 and CDR2: LNHDA, SQIVND (reference sequence). Trimming took 5 bases from V and 6 from J, leaving 11 bases between them. The CDR3 totals 13 residues. CDR3 in amino acids: CASSFGVGQPQHF. CDR3 DNA: TGTGCCAGTAGTTTCGGGGTTGGTCAGCCCCAGCATTTT.

V and J are TRBV27 and TRBJ1-1; 8 bases match TRBD1. The CDR3 runs 13 residues. Germline V lookup: CDR1 MNHEY, CDR2 SMNVEV (reference sequence). Losses at the gene ends were 5 bases for V and 7 bases for J; bases not matched to a gene: 6. In DNA, the CDR3 is TGTGCCAGCAGTCCTCGGACAGGGTTTGAAGCTTTCTTT. Encoded protein: CASSPRTGFEAFF.

This chain uses TRBV3-1 (or the pseudogene TRBV3-2) with TRBJ2-1; 8 nucleotides align to TRBD2. The CDR3 loop spans 14 amino acids. Losses at the gene ends were 2 bases for V and 6 bases for J; bases not matched to a gene: 3. Germline CDR1 and CDR2: LGHDT and YNNKEL (reference sequence). The CDR3: CASSQRGGRNEQFF. The CDR3 DNA reads TGTGCCAGCAGCCAACGGGGGGGCCGCAATGAGCAGTTCTTC.

The rearrangement joins TRBV5-5 to TRBJ1-1; 8 bases are shared with TRBD1. Germline V CDR1 and CDR2: SGHKS, YYEKEE (reference sequence). The V segment lost 2 bases and the J segment 1 base; nucleotides outside the gene matches: 10. The CDR3 consists of 17 residues. DNA of the CDR3: TGTGCCAGCAGCTTTCTCCCCCAAGGACAGGGGAACACTGAAGCTTTCTTT. Protein: CASSFLPQGQGNTEAFF.

Turning to this clone: Germline is not matched at one junction end, which may reflect a read error. The chain couples TRBV7-7 to TRBJ2-1, with TRBD2 matching 12 bases. The CDR3 extends over 15 amino acids. Germline V gene lookup returns CDR1 SSHAT and CDR2 FNYEAQ (reference sequence). CDR3 DNA sequence: TGTGCTAGCAGCTTAAGACTAGCGGGAGAGAATGAGCAGTTCTTC. Its translation: CASSLRLAGENEQFF.

The J gene is TRBJ2-4, the V gene TRBV11-3, with D possibly called TRBD1 or TRBD2 (5 bases each). The CDR3 has 15 amino acids. The germline V gene encodes CDR1 SGHNT and CDR2 YENEEA. Deletions cut 4 bases from V and 6 bases from J, with 16 bases between. DNA for the CDR3: TGTGCCAGCAGCTCTCTGAGTGGGACGGGAAACATTCAGTACTTC. Protein product: CASSSLSGTGNIQYF.

The chain employs TRBV6-5 and TRBJ1-2; D unclear. This CDR3 contains 13 residues. V dropped 8 bases and J dropped 5 bases, with 15 bases sitting between them. Per germline, CDR1 MNHEY and CDR2 SVGAGI. The CDR3 protein is CASVLPGLYGYTF. Written as DNA, the CDR3 is TGTGCCAGCGTCTTGCCGGGTTTGTATGGCTACACCTTC.

V is TRBV7-3 and J is TRBJ2-1; D is perhaps TRBD2 (6 bases). V gave up 2 bases and J gave up 2 bases, with 13 bases separating them. CDR1 and CDR2 from the germline V gene are SGHTA and FQGTGA. This CDR3 contains 16 residues. CDR3 in DNA: TGTGCCAGCAGCTTATATGGGACTCTACCCTACAATGAGCAGTTCTTC. Amino acid sequence: CASSLYGTLPYNEQFF. The variable domain in full, with the rest retrieved from reference TRBV7-3 and TRBJ2-1, is GAGVSQTPSNKVTEKGKYVELRCDPISGHTALYWYRQSLGQGPEFLIYFQGTGAADDSGLPNDRFFAVRPEGSVSTLKIQRTERGDSAVYLCASSLYGTLPYNEQFFGPGTRLTVL.

CDR3 DNA sequence: TGTGCCAGCAGTTACTCGGGGAAGGGCTCCTACGAGCAGTACTTC. Amino acid sequence: CASSYSGKGSYEQYF. V is TRBV6-5 and J is TRBJ2-7, with no clear D. The CDR3 has 15 residues. Germline V gives CDR1 MNHEY, CDR2 SVGAGI. The ends were cut back, 0 bases at V and 0 bases at J, with 9 bases in the middle.

The chain carries TRBV5-1 and TRBJ2-7; tentatively, D is TRBD1 (5 bases). Per germline, CDR1 SGHRS and CDR2 YFSETQ. The CDR3 loop spans 14 amino acids. Deletions cut 0 bases from V and 4 bases from J, with 11 bases between. In DNA form, the CDR3 reads TGCGCCAGCAGCTTGGACAGGCAACTTTACGAGCAGTACTTC. It translates to CASSLDRQLYEQYF.

The chain has TRBV6-1 and TRBJ2-2, with unresolved D. V shed 7 bases and J shed 0 bases, with 6 bases lying between them. CDR1 and CDR2 (germline): MNHNS, SASEGT. CDR3 length: 13 residues. The CDR3 bases are TGTGCCAGCACCGCTACGAACACCGGGGAGCTGTTTTTT. The encoded protein is CASTATNTGELFF.